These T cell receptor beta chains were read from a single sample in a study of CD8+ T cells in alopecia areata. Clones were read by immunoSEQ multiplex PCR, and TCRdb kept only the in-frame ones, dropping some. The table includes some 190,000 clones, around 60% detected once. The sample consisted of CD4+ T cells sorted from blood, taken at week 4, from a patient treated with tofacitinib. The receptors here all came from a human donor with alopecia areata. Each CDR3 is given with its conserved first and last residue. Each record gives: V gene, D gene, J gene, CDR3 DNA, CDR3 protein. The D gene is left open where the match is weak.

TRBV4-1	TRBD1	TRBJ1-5	TGCGCCAGCAGCCAAGATGGAGGACAGGGGAATCAGCCCCAGCATTTT	CASSQDGGQGNQPQHF
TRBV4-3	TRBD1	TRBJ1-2	TGCGCCAGCAGCCAAGATCGGTGGGGACAGAACAACTATGGCTACACCTTC	CASSQDRWGQNNYGYTF
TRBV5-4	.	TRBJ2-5	TGTGCCAGCAGCTTGGTGGGGGTCCAAGAGACCCAGTACTTC	CASSLVGVQETQYF
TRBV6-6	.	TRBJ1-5	TGTGCCAGCAGTTACTCTTGGGAACAGCCCCAGCATTTT	CASSYSWEQPQHF
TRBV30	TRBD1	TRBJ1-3	TGTGCCTGGAGTGTACGTACAGGGGGCTCGGCTGGAAACACCATATATTTT	CAWSVRTGGSAGNTIYF
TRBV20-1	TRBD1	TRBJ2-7	TGCAGTGCTAACAGGGGTGGTGAGCAGTACTTC	CSANRGGEQYF
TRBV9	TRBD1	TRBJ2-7	TGTGCCAGCAGCGCGAGAACGACAGGGCACGAGCAGTACTTC	CASSARTTGHEQYF
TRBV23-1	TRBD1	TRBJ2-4	TGCGCCAGCAGCCAGGACAGGCAAAACATTCAGTACTTC	CASSQDRQNIQYF
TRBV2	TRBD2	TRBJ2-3	TGTGCCAGCAGTTCTCCTACTAGCGGCTACACAGATACGCAGTATTTT	CASSSPTSGYTDTQYF
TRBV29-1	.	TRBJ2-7	TGCAGCGTCACCGTAACCTACGAGCAGTACTTC	CSVTVTYEQYF